Sequencing of this T cell receptor beta chain was carried out in a study of blood T cell repertoires in COVID-19. Turning to the study itself: Sources were T cells, B-cell-depleted T cells, or PBMCs; the material itself was cDNA or gDNA.

V was pared by 1 base and J by 1 base, with 10 bases between. This CDR3 region has 15 residues. Germline V gene sequence: CDR1 SNHLY, CDR2 FYNNEI. Only in-frame clones appear in the TCRdb table, and some are missing; sequencing was by immunoSEQ multiplex PCR. The repertoire has about 170,000 clones, about 80% of them found once; the top ten carry about 20%. The sample comprised peripheral blood. This receptor was identified in a woman older than 75 with acute or convalescent COVID-19. V gene TRBV2 combines with J gene TRBJ1-1; D is ambiguous. Here the CDR3 DNA reads TGTGCCAGCAGTGAAGAGGGAGGTTGGAACACTGAAGCTTTCTTT. Its translation is CASSEEGGWNTEAFF. The whole variable domain, remainder taken from reference TRBV2 and TRBJ1-1, is EPEVTQTPSHQVTQMGQEVILRCVPISNHLYFYWYRQILGQKVEFLVSFYNNEISEKSEIFDDQFSVERPDGSNFTLKIRSTKLEDSAMYFCASSEEGGWNTEAFFGQGTRLTVV.